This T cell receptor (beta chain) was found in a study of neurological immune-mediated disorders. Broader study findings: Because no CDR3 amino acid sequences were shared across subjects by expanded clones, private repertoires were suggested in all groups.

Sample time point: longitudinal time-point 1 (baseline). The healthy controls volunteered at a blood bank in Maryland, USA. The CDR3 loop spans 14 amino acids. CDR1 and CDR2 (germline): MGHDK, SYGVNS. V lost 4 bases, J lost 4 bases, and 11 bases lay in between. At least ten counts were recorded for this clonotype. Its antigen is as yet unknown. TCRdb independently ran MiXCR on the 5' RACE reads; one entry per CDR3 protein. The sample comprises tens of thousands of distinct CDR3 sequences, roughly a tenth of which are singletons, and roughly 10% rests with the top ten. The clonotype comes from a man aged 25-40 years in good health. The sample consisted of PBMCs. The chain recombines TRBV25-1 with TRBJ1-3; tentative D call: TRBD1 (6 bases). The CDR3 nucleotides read TGTGCCAGCAGTGGTACAGGGATAGGAAACACCATATATTTT. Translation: CASSGTGIGNTIYF.